These T cell receptor beta chains were read from a single sample in a study of type 1 regulatory T cells. Which antigens these TCRs recognize remains unknown. MiXCR was run by TCRdb on the reads, yielding one entry per CDR3 protein. The data contain 20,000 to 25,000 distinct CDR3 sequences, approximately 77% of them singletons. The sequenced sample consisted of cultured T cells, either the whole culture or a sorted T cell fraction (not recorded which). These receptors were taken from a human donor in good health. Each CDR3 is given with its conserved first and last residue. Fields, in order: J gene, V gene, CDR3 protein.

j_gene: TRBJ2-3; v_gene: TRBV7-2; CDR3aa: CASSPAGEQDTQYF
j_gene: TRBJ2-1; v_gene: TRBV5-1; CDR3aa: CASSLGTSYNEQFF
j_gene: TRBJ2-5; v_gene: TRBV2; CDR3aa: CASTFTRLTGETQYF
j_gene: TRBJ1-1; v_gene: TRBV20-1; CDR3aa: CSARDQGTLGTEAFF
j_gene: TRBJ1-5; v_gene: TRBV6-2/TRBV6-3; CDR3aa: CAGRRFQPQHF
j_gene: TRBJ1-1; v_gene: TRBV28; CDR3aa: CASNPFPGRNMNTEAFF
j_gene: TRBJ1-3; v_gene: TRBV10-3; CDR3aa: CAISEGQNVGNTIYF
j_gene: TRBJ2-5; v_gene: TRBV11-3; CDR3aa: CASSPLVASGAQETQYF
j_gene: TRBJ1-6; v_gene: TRBV12-3/TRBV12-4; CDR3aa: CASSFGKSSPLHF
j_gene: TRBJ2-3; v_gene: TRBV28; CDR3aa: CASSDPGLADTQYF
j_gene: TRBJ2-1; v_gene: TRBV7-2; CDR3aa: CASSLSGGDYNEQFF
j_gene: TRBJ1-5; v_gene: TRBV5-1; CDR3aa: CASSLALDTNQPQHF
j_gene: TRBJ1-1; v_gene: TRBV29-1; CDR3aa: CSVEEGEAFF
j_gene: TRBJ1-1; v_gene: TRBV18; CDR3aa: CASSRSRGLGTEAFF
j_gene: TRBJ1-1; v_gene: TRBV7-6; CDR3aa: CASSLGLWGTEAFF
j_gene: TRBJ1-2; v_gene: TRBV5-1; CDR3aa: CASSALRRGNYGYTF
j_gene: TRBJ2-7; v_gene: TRBV5-1; CDR3aa: CASSLKPSPSYEQYF
j_gene: TRBJ1-1; v_gene: TRBV5-1; CDR3aa: CASSKAGLRAFF
j_gene: -; v_gene: TRBV20-1; CDR3aa: CSASDRGGKADTQHF
j_gene: TRBJ1-6; v_gene: TRBV3-1; CDR3aa: CASSPTAYNSPLHF
j_gene: TRBJ1-4; v_gene: TRBV5-4; CDR3aa: CASSLAGGLEKLFF
j_gene: TRBJ1-2; v_gene: TRBV5-1; CDR3aa: CASSLVRTGKFYYGYTF
j_gene: TRBJ1-1; v_gene: TRBV24-1; CDR3aa: CATSDPGTGAFF
j_gene: TRBJ2-2; v_gene: TRBV12-3/TRBV12-4; CDR3aa: CASSFGGTANTGELFF
j_gene: TRBJ2-1; v_gene: TRBV28; CDR3aa: CASSGPGRNEQFF
j_gene: TRBJ2-1; v_gene: TRBV11-2; CDR3aa: CASSPQWGYNEQFF
j_gene: TRBJ2-7; v_gene: TRBV29-1; CDR3aa: CSELRHRAYEQYF
j_gene: TRBJ2-1; v_gene: TRBV12-3/TRBV12-4; CDR3aa: CASSPAGGAYNEQFF
j_gene: TRBJ1-1; v_gene: TRBV7-2; CDR3aa: CASSLAYRVVAFF
j_gene: TRBJ2-1; v_gene: TRBV6-2/TRBV6-3; CDR3aa: CASSPSIPSSSYNEQFF
j_gene: TRBJ2-7; v_gene: TRBV12-3/TRBV12-4; CDR3aa: CASSPSGGAVYEQYF
j_gene: TRBJ1-2; v_gene: TRBV18; CDR3aa: CASSPTENYGYTF
j_gene: TRBJ1-3; v_gene: TRBV5-1; CDR3aa: CASSFLGQGNTIYF
j_gene: TRBJ2-7; v_gene: TRBV7-9; CDR3aa: CASSLGDIRYEQYF
j_gene: TRBJ1-2; v_gene: TRBV5-5; CDR3aa: CASSSLGRVDGYTF
j_gene: TRBJ2-3; v_gene: TRBV6-1; CDR3aa: CASSPVSDTQYF
j_gene: TRBJ1-2; v_gene: TRBV27; CDR3aa: CASTPHFTF
j_gene: TRBJ2-7; v_gene: TRBV6-5; CDR3aa: CASSYSSGGLYEQYF
j_gene: TRBJ2-2; v_gene: TRBV19; CDR3aa: CASSILRLAGVSEELFF
j_gene: TRBJ1-1; v_gene: TRBV7-3; CDR3aa: CASSLNSVNTEAFF
j_gene: TRBJ1-1; v_gene: TRBV12-3/TRBV12-4; CDR3aa: CASSLDSGPRAFF
j_gene: TRBJ1-5; v_gene: TRBV4-1; CDR3aa: CASSKGFGGTGSNQPQHF
j_gene: TRBJ2-3; v_gene: TRBV7-9; CDR3aa: CASSSTTGSTDTQYF
j_gene: TRBJ2-6; v_gene: TRBV20-1; CDR3aa: CSAREGVRFTGANVLTF
j_gene: TRBJ2-2; v_gene: TRBV10-3; CDR3aa: CAISGLAGPTGELFF
j_gene: TRBJ1-2; v_gene: TRBV29-1; CDR3aa: CSVDINYGYTF